This is a list of T cell receptor beta chains from one sample in a study of blood T cell repertoires in COVID-19. Measured with immunoSEQ multiplex PCR; TCRdb has only the in-frame clones, and not every one. The data show about 110,000 clones, more than 75% seen once. The sequenced sample was peripheral blood. The receptors here all came from a human donor in a cohort sampled during active COVID-19. Both conserved end residues are part of each CDR3. D genes are given only for firm matches. The size entry is marked missing in some rows and otherwise reads once, few, many or a size class.

J | size | D | V | CDR3 | DNA
TRBJ2-1 | . | TRBD2 | TRBV3-1/TRBV3-2 | CASSSDEGYGGANEQFF | TGTGCCAGCAGTTCCGATGAGGGTTACGGGGGGGCCAATGAGCAGTTCTTC
TRBJ2-1 | . | TRBD2 | TRBV28 | CASSVTLVNWAGGPGEQFF | TGTGCCAGCAGTGTCACACTAGTTAATTGGGCGGGGGGGCCAGGTGAGCAGTTCTTC
TRBJ1-5 | . | TRBD1 | TRBV3-1/TRBV3-2 | CASSPDPGGPQPQHF | TGTGCCAGCAGCCCTGACCCAGGGGGCCCTCAGCCCCAGCATTTT
TRBJ2-1 | . | . | TRBV15 | CATSREKGLSSYNEQFF | TGTGCCACCAGCAGAGAGAAAGGACTAAGCTCCTACAATGAGCAGTTCTTC
TRBJ2-2 | . | . | TRBV7-3 | CASSLTSGGTNTGELFF | TGTGCCAGCAGCTTAACGTCCGGGGGAACGAACACCGGGGAGCTGTTTTTT
TRBJ1-1 | . | . | TRBV29-1 | CSVVTPRQGIEAFF | TGCAGCGTTGTAACCCCCCGGCAGGGGATTGAAGCTTTCTTT
TRBJ2-7 | . | TRBD2 | TRBV3-1/TRBV3-2 | CASSQDIAGNYEQYF | TGTGCCAGCAGCCAAGACATAGCGGGGAACTACGAGCAGTACTTC
TRBJ1-6 | . | . | TRBV6-5 | CASSYSRGNSPLHF | TGTGCCAGCAGTTACTCGCGGGGAAATTCACCCCTCCACTTT
TRBJ2-3 | . | . | TRBV28 | CASSLGSTDTQYF | TGTGCCAGCAGTTTGGGCAGTACAGATACGCAGTATTTT
TRBJ1-3 | . | . | TRBV6-5 | CASRASTLSGNTIYF | TGTGCCAGCAGGGCCTCCACCCTCTCTGGAAACACCATATATTTT
TRBJ2-3 | . | . | TRBV7-2 | CASSRIREVLGDTQYF | TGTGCCAGCAGTAGGATCAGGGAGGTGTTGGGAGATACGCAGTATTTT
TRBJ2-7 | few | . | TRBV24-1 | CATSEDNYEQYF | TGTGCCACCAGTGAGGACAACTACGAGCAGTACTTC
TRBJ2-2 | once | TRBD1 | TRBV9 | CASSAPWDRGMYSGELFF | TGTGCCAGCAGCGCCCCTTGGGACAGGGGAATGTATTCGGGGGAGCTGTTTTTT
TRBJ1-5 | . | . | TRBV6-6 | CASSYGEVNQPQHF | TGTGCCAGCAGTTACGGGGAGGTCAACCAGCCCCAGCATTTT
TRBJ2-5 | . | . | TRBV23-1 | CASKKGRRDF | TGCGCCAGCAAAAAGGGGCGCCGGGACTTC